This T cell receptor (beta chain) was captured by sequencing in a study of blood T cell repertoires in COVID-19 (dated by TCRdb to 2020 to 2022). The study in broad terms: Collaborator samples came from the United States, Italy and Spain and covered acute and convalescent phases of COVID-19. The material from the prospective study consisted of cDNA or gDNA derived from T cells, B-cell-depleted T cells, or PBMCs. Deeply sampled blood TCRbeta repertoires from subjects exposed to, actively infected with, or recovered from COVID-19 were included in the dataset. The repertoires were released in a freely available public database intended as a resource for research on the immune response to SARS-CoV-2. Samples came from the ongoing ImmuneRACE study (first 160 participants) plus 1,254 subjects from 6 global collaborators. The sample metadata nearly always contained a de-identified subject ID, COVID-19 status, age in years and sex. Where available, HLA class I and class II types were taken from metadata supplied by the sample provider and were not determined by assay-based typing. The paper's findings and limits, for the study overall: The amount of clinical and demographic metadata varied by source and participant and was provided uncurated.

Whole blood was collected in K2EDTA tubes by collaborating institutions according to the institutions' own protocols. Collaborator samples were shipped for TCRbeta analysis as frozen whole blood, isolated PBMCs, or DNA extracted from either sample type. TCRbeta CDR3 regions were amplified from genomic DNA using the immunoSEQ Assay, a bias-controlled multiplex PCR. The original pipeline was this. Within the assay, amplification of reference gene primers was used to estimate how many nucleated cells each sample contained. Sequence reads were collapsed and filtered to measure the absolute abundance of every unique TCRbeta CDR3 rearrangement. For each sample, productive Simpson clonality was calculated by taking the square root of Simpson's diversity index across productive rearrangements. TCRdb limited this immuneACCESS table to in-frame rearrangements with V and J called. A share of clones is missing; checked studies link under half to unresolved V genes, and the rest is unexplained. That table is the source of V, J and clone size, and D and trimming were worked out from the DNA. This sample is represented by roughly 120,000 clones; more than 75% of them were singletons. The biggest ten clones account for around 5% of the sample.

This clone was detected once. The antigen it recognizes is unknown. It has no much larger one-base neighbor in the sample; base qualities were not kept. V is cut by 5 bases and J by 10 bases, and the space between the germline ends is 20 bases. The CDR3 goes from the cysteine to the phenylalanine over 14 residues. Here the CDR3 DNA is all that survives: 42 bases in frame from base 1. The germline V gene (reference sequence) supplies CDR1 PRHDT and CDR2 FYEKMQ. This receptor chain uses TRBV13 and TRBJ1-1; too little of a D gene remains to name it. The receptor's source is a human donor in a cohort sampled during active COVID-19. The sequenced sample was peripheral blood. The nucleotide sequence is TGTGCCAGCAGCCGTCGCGGGGAGGCGGTTGTAGCTTTCTTT. This yields the protein CASSRRGEAVVAFF.